The entry that follows covers one T cell receptor beta chain sequence. In the original analysis: Amplification with reference gene primers provided the estimates of nucleated cell counts. Profiled with immunoSEQ multiplex PCR; TCRdb holds only in-frame clones, not every one. The V and J calls and clone size are taken from that table; D and trimming were inferred from the DNA. Of about 190,000 clones detected, 88% appear once; the ten largest clones hold 4% to 5.5%. This record comes from a study of blood T cell repertoires in COVID-19. Study-level information: The United States, Italy and Spain were the sources of the acute and convalescent COVID-19 samples. T cells, B-cell-depleted T cells, or PBMCs provided the cDNA or gDNA that served as material.

Deletions cut 4 bases from V and 3 bases from J, with 7 bases between. This CDR3 is built from 13 residues. From germline, CDR1 is MGHRA and CDR2 YSYEKL. The source of this sequence is a human donor in a cohort sampled during active COVID-19. The rearrangement uses TRBV4-1 and TRBJ1-5; D ambiguous. The sequenced material came from peripheral blood. The CDR3: CASSRTDNQPQHF. DNA for the CDR3: TGCGCCAGCAGCCGTACAGACAATCAGCCCCAGCATTTT.